This TCR beta chain is from a study of cytomegalovirus exposure and HLA in healthy donors. Overall study results and limits: Later analysis identified about 18,000 TCR beta sequences associated with HLA alleles, using a false discovery rate threshold of 0.05. Later analysis identified several of the most significant clusters that appeared linked to common viral pathogens.

The CDR3 is 17 amino acids. The germline CDR1 and CDR2 sequences are MNHNS and SASEGT. Concerning this clone itself: The antigen remains undetermined. One junction end does not reproduce the germline sequence, and a read error may be involved.

This PCR relied on a set of 60 Vbeta primers and 13 Jbeta primers. TCRdb's copy holds only in-frame clones and misses some; the assay was immunoSEQ multiplex PCR. The data contain about 130,000 clones, about three quarters of them singletons. Sequencing used PBMCs. The rearrangement uses TRBV6-1 and TRBJ2-7; TRBD2 aligns across 16 bases. The source of this sequence is a woman under 40 in good health and CMV-seronegative. The CDR3, as DNA: TGTGCCAGCAGTGAGGGACTAGCGGGGGGGGGCTCCCACGAGCAGTACTTC. Its protein is CASSEGLAGGGSHEQYF.